This T cell receptor beta chain originates from a study of early T cells in non-severe SARS-CoV-2 infection. This clonotype was observed many times. The antigen is unknown. Study observations and caveats: Using VDJdb, the matching emphasized anti-spike CD8 responses while missing private and CD4 specificities.

CDR1 and CDR2 (germline): SGHTA, FQGNSA. The V end was cut by 3 bases, the J end by 2 bases, with 7 bases between. The CDR3 contains 14 residues. TCRdb passed the 5' RACE reads through MiXCR, listing each CDR3 protein once. This table holds around 100,000 distinct CDR3 sequences, around 12% found once. The sample consisted of whole blood. This chain joins TRBV7-2 and TRBJ2-2, with D tentatively TRBD2 (5 bases). This receptor was identified in an adult who was a healthcare worker with PCR-confirmed SARS-CoV-2 infection or an uninfected control (not recorded which). In DNA form, the CDR3 reads TGTGCCAGCAGCTTCGGACTTAACACCGGGGAGCTGTTTTTT. It is translated as CASSFGLNTGELFF.